These 9 T cell receptor beta chains were sequenced from one sample in a study of OX40 agonist ivuxolimab in advanced cancers. Libraries were made using the immunoSEQ multiplex PCR assay. TCRdb took this table from immuneACCESS and kept in-frame rearrangements with V and J called. Such tables lack part of the clones; where checked against another copy, unresolved V genes explain under half of the gap, and the rest is unexplained. The sample table records around 57,000 clones; roughly 90% of these occur just once. Around 25% of the sample is held by the ten biggest clonotypes. The specimen comprised CD4+ or CD8+ T cells sorted from blood, sampled in a trial of the OX40 agonist ivuxolimab. These receptors were obtained from an adult with an advanced solid tumor such as melanoma, head and neck, liver or kidney cancer.

The J gene is TRBJ1-3, the V gene TRBV21-1. TRBV21-1 is a pseudogene locus. The CDR3 is made up of 16 amino acids. CDR3 bases: TGTGCCAGCAGTAGCACGCTACAACACGCACGAAACACCATATATTTT. Amino acids: CASSSTLQHARNTIYF.

This chain connects TRBV4-2 to TRBJ1-3; tentative D call: TRBD1 (5 bases). Germline CDR1 LGHNA, CDR2 YNFKEQ. The germline V and J ends were trimmed by 2 bases and 5 bases, with 13 bases remaining between them. The length of the CDR3 is 15 residues. For the CDR3, the DNA is TGTGCCAGCAGCCAATTATGGAGGGACCGAAACACCATATATTTT. The encoded protein is CASSQLWRDRNTIYF.

The chain uses TRBV6-6 and TRBJ1-5; possible D gene TRBD1, 6 bases. V was cut by 8 bases and J by 6 bases, with 20 bases left in between. Germline V gene sequence: CDR1 MNHNY, CDR2 SVGAGI (reference sequence). The CDR3 spans 15 residues. The CDR3 sequence: CASDPYEGGGQPQHF. In DNA form, the CDR3 reads TGTGCCAGCGATCCTTATGAGGGGGGCGGTCAGCCCCAGCATTTT.

The J gene is TRBJ2-1, the V gene TRBV19; the D is unclear. The germline V and J ends were trimmed by 3 bases and 4 bases, with 7 bases remaining between them. The germline V gene encodes CDR1 LNHDA and CDR2 SQIVND (reference sequence). The CDR3 has 13 amino acids. CDR3 amino acids: CASSILGYNEQFF. For the CDR3, the DNA is TGTGCCAGTAGTATTCTAGGATACAATGAGCAGTTCTTC.

The chain is built from TRBV27 and TRBJ1-5, with 7 bases fitting TRBD1. This CDR3 contains 15 residues. V was pared by 0 bases and J by 4 bases, with 3 bases of the junction left unmatched. Germline CDR1 and CDR2: MNHEY and SMNVEV (reference sequence). The CDR3 protein is CASSLSGGLNQPQHF. The CDR3 nucleotides are TGTGCCAGCAGTTTATCAGGGGGCCTGAATCAGCCCCAGCATTTT.

The chain uses TRBV7-9 and TRBJ1-1; the D gene is possibly TRBD1 (6 bases). The CDR3 totals 17 residues. Germline V CDR1 and CDR2: SEHNR, FQNEAQ (reference sequence). Trimming left V 5 bases short and J 3 bases short, with 22 bases between. CDR3 amino acids: CASSLLGRGAQDTEAFF. The CDR3, as DNA: TGTGCCAGCAGCCTCCTAGGCCGGGGGGCTCAGGACACTGAAGCTTTCTTT.

This chain connects TRBV2 to TRBJ2-7; D is ambiguous. Trimming took 4 bases from V and 3 from J, leaving 10 bases between them. Germline V gene sequence: CDR1 SNHLY, CDR2 FYNNEI. There are 13 residues in the CDR3. The CDR3 protein is CASSGDTRYEQYV. As DNA, the CDR3 is TGTGCCAGCAGTGGAGACACTCGCTACGAGCAGTACGTC.

The gene calls are TRBV30 and TRBJ1-2; 9 bases agree with TRBD1. CDR3 length: 14 amino acids. Germline V CDR1 and CDR2: GTSNPN, SVGIG (reference sequence). V shed 1 base, J shed 4 bases, and the junction held 4 bases outside the gene matches. CDR3 nucleotide sequence: TGTGCCTGGAGTGACGGGACAGGGAGCTATGGCTACACCTTC. It translates to CAWSDGTGSYGYTF.

The sample holds one count of this clone. The rearrangement links TRBV14 to TRBJ1-4; 7 bases align to TRBD1. V trimming: 1 base; J trimming: 5 bases; junction bases outside the gene matches: 7. Germline V lookup: CDR1 SGHDN, CDR2 FVKESK. The CDR3 is 16 amino acids. For the CDR3, the DNA is TGTGCCAGCAGCCAAGTGACAGGGCTAAGGAATGAAAAACTGTTTTTT. This encodes CASSQVTGLRNEKLFF. The full variable domain, completed using reference TRBV14 and TRBJ1-4, is EAGVTQFPSHSVIEKGQTVTLRCDPISGHDNLYWYRRVMGKEIKFLLHFVKESKQDESGMPNNRFLAERTGGTYSTLKVQPAELEDSGVYFCASSQVTGLRNEKLFFGSGTQLSVL.